Listed below are T cell receptor beta chains from one sample, sequenced in a study of blood T cell repertoires in COVID-19. TCRdb keeps only in-frame clones here, not all; method: immunoSEQ multiplex PCR. The sample yields approximately 390,000 clones, around nine tenths seen once. Input material: PBMCs or T cells enriched from blood (not recorded which). The receptors derive from a woman aged 50 to 60 who had recovered from COVID-19. Each CDR3 is given with its conserved first and last residue. D genes are given only for firm matches. A clone size is listed for some rows: how often the clone was seen (once, few, many), or a class if it is expanded.

CDR3 DNA	CDR3 protein	V gene	J gene	clone size	D gene
TGTGCCAGCAGCCCCGATTGGGGGACAGGGCTCCTGAACACTGAAGCTTTCTTT	CASSPDWGTGLLNTEAFF	TRBV7-9	TRBJ1-1	-	TRBD1
TGTGCCAGCAGTTACCTGTCGTCCTACGAGCAGTACTTC	CASSYLSSYEQYF	TRBV6-5	TRBJ2-7	once	-
TGTGCCAGCAGTCGGGGGTATGGCTACACCTTC	CASSRGYGYTF	TRBV7-2	TRBJ1-2	-	-
TGTGCCAGCTCCGGGGGGCAGCTCTATGGCTACACCTTC	CASSGGQLYGYTF	TRBV18	TRBJ1-2	-	-
TGTGCCAGCAGCCAGACAAAAGAGCAGTACTTC	CASSQTKEQYF	TRBV3-1/TRBV3-2	TRBJ2-7	-	-
TGTGCCAGCAGCTTAGAACAGGGGGCGCGCGGCTACACCTTC	CASSLEQGARGYTF	TRBV7-2	TRBJ1-2	-	TRBD1
TGCAGCGTCGAAGTCGAGGCCAAAAACATTCAGTACTTC	CSVEVEAKNIQYF	TRBV29-1	TRBJ2-4	-	-
TGTGCCAGGGACCAGGGAATGGTTTTGTCTGAAGCTTTCTTT	CARDQGMVLSEAFF	TRBV5-6	TRBJ1-1	-	-
TGTGCCAGCAGCTTAGGTGGCCATGAGCAGTTCTTC	CASSLGGHEQFF	TRBV11-1	TRBJ2-1	-	-
TGCGCCAGCAGCGCAGGACAGGGGGCTTACAATGAGCAGTTCTTC	CASSAGQGAYNEQFF	TRBV5-1	TRBJ2-1	-	TRBD1
TGTGCCAGCAGTGAAATTGGGCCCGGAAACACCATATATTTT	CASSEIGPGNTIYF	TRBV6-1	TRBJ1-3	-	-
TGTGCCAGCACCCCGTCCGGGACAGGCGACACTGAAGCTTTCTTT	CASTPSGTGDTEAFF	TRBV28	TRBJ1-1	-	TRBD1
TGTGCCACCAGTGATCGACAGGCGTCCAACTATGGCTACACCTTC	CATSDRQASNYGYTF	TRBV24-1	TRBJ1-2	-	-
TGTGCCAGCAGTGGCCTTACGGGGGGACCGACCTACGAGCAGTACTTC	CASSGLTGGPTYEQYF	TRBV6-2/TRBV6-3	TRBJ2-7	-	TRBD2
TGCAGCGTTGAAGCCAGCGGTCCACGGGGAAGCTATGGCTACACCTTC	CSVEASGPRGSYGYTF	TRBV29-1	TRBJ1-2	-	-
TGTGCCAGCAGCCAAGAAAATAATGTCCCGGGCGCTAGCGGAAAACTGTTTTTT	CASSQENNVPGASGKLFF	TRBV4-2	TRBJ1-4	few	-
TGTGCCAGCAGTTTCTCAGGTATCAACTATGGCTACACCTTC	CASSFSGINYGYTF	TRBV28	TRBJ1-2	-	-
TGTGCCAGCAGCTCCGCGGCAGTAAGCAATCAGCCCCAGCATTTT	CASSSAAVSNQPQHF	TRBV7-2	TRBJ1-5	-	-
TGTGCCAGCAGTGTGCCGGGGGGCCATCTGAACACTGAAGCTTTCTTT	CASSVPGGHLNTEAFF	TRBV28	TRBJ1-1	-	-
TGTGCCAGCAGCTCCACAGGGGTTGAAAAACTGTTTTTT	CASSSTGVEKLFF	TRBV7-9	TRBJ1-4	-	TRBD1
TGTGCTAGTGGCCTCTTATCGCGGGGAGGAGAGACCCAGTACTTC	CASGLLSRGGETQYF	TRBV12-5	TRBJ2-5	-	-
TGTGCCAGTAGTATATATGGTCCTAGGGAGACCCAGTACTTC	CASSIYGPRETQYF	TRBV19	TRBJ2-5	-	-
TGTGCCAGCAGTTACTCTATGCAGGTGAACACTGAAGCTTTCTTT	CASSYSMQVNTEAFF	TRBV6-5	TRBJ1-1	few	-
TGTGCCAGCAGTCGAACCGGGACAACCTACAATGAGCAGTTCTTC	CASSRTGTTYNEQFF	TRBV28	TRBJ2-1	-	-
TGTGCCAGCAGTCCCAAGACGCCAGGGACAGGGGCCTCGCGGGGGGGATCAGATACGCAGTATTTT	CASSPKTPGTGASRGGSDTQYF	TRBV27	TRBJ2-3	-	-
TGTGCCAGCAGCTTGGGACTAGCGGGGGGCAGAACCGGGGAGCTGTTTTTT	CASSLGLAGGRTGELFF	TRBV7-3	TRBJ2-2	-	TRBD2
TGTGCCAGCAGCCAAGGAATCTCTACGGCTTTCTTT	CASSQGISTAFF	TRBV3-1/TRBV3-2	TRBJ1-1	-	-
TGTGCCAGCAGCGGTAGAGCCGGGGAGCTGTTTTTT	CASSGRAGELFF	TRBV11-3	TRBJ2-2	-	-
TGTGCCAGCAAGGAGGGTGCCTCTGGAAACACCATATATTTT	CASKEGASGNTIYF	TRBV28	TRBJ1-3	-	-
TGTGCCAGCAGTGACAGTTTCAATGAGCAGTTCTTC	CASSDSFNEQFF	TRBV6-1	TRBJ2-1	-	-
TGTGCCAGCAGCTTAGACAGGGTCGCTGGAAACACCATATATTTT	CASSLDRVAGNTIYF	TRBV7-2	TRBJ1-3	-	-
TGTGCCAGCAGCCACGGGACTAGCGGGGCGGTCGAGCAGTTCTTC	CASSHGTSGAVEQFF	TRBV11-2	TRBJ2-1	once	TRBD2
TGTGCCACCAGCCCGGGGTGGGGAGGCAATGAAAAACTGTTTTTT	CATSPGWGGNEKLFF	TRBV15	TRBJ1-4	-	-
TGCGCCAGCAGCTCCAACCCGGGACTAGCGGGGGGACTAGCCAAAAACATTCAGTACTTC	CASSSNPGLAGGLAKNIQYF	TRBV5-1	TRBJ2-4	-	TRBD2
TGTGCCAGCAGCTTAAATCAGGGGAGGGACACCATATATTTT	CASSLNQGRDTIYF	TRBV7-6	TRBJ1-3	-	-
TGCGCCAGCAGCCAAGATTTCCAGTTTTATGGCTACACCTTC	CASSQDFQFYGYTF	TRBV4-3	TRBJ1-2	once	-
TGTGCCACCAGCAGTACCAAGGGGGCGCGGCAGCCCCAGCATTTT	CATSSTKGARQPQHF	TRBV15	TRBJ1-5	-	TRBD1
TGCGCCAGCAGTGAGGTTGCGGGGGCCGGAGATGGCTACACCTTC	CASSEVAGAGDGYTF	TRBV10-2	TRBJ1-2	-	-
TGTGCCAGCAGCTTCGCAATCTCTGATGGCGGCTACACCTTC	CASSFAISDGGYTF	TRBV11-2	TRBJ1-2	-	-
TGTGCCTGGAGTGTACACGGGATTCGCTCCTACAATGAGCAGTTCTTC	CAWSVHGIRSYNEQFF	TRBV30	TRBJ2-1	-	-
TGTGCCAGCAGCCTAGGGGAGGGAATCTCCTACGAGCAGTACTTC	CASSLGEGISYEQYF	TRBV3-1/TRBV3-2	TRBJ2-7	once	TRBD2
TGTGCCAGTAGGACTTTCAACCAGCCCCAGCATTTT	CASRTFNQPQHF	TRBV19	TRBJ1-5	-	-
TGTGCCAGCAGCCCGCAGGGGGACGGGGCCAACGTCCTGACTTTC	CASSPQGDGANVLTF	TRBV7-9	TRBJ2-6	-	TRBD1
TGTGCCAGCAGTTTACAGGGCTACGAGCAGTACTTC	CASSLQGYEQYF	TRBV5-4	TRBJ2-7	once	-
TGTGCCAGCAGCTTAGTAGCGGGGGGCACTGAAGCTTTCTTT	CASSLVAGGTEAFF	TRBV11-1	TRBJ1-1	once	-
TGTGCCAACCAGACGGACTGGCAGGGGGAGCAGTACTTC	CANQTDWQGEQYF	TRBV6-5	TRBJ2-7	-	-
TGCGCCAGCAGCCAAGGTAGCGGGGACACCTACGAGCAGTACTTC	CASSQGSGDTYEQYF	TRBV4-1	TRBJ2-7	once	TRBD2